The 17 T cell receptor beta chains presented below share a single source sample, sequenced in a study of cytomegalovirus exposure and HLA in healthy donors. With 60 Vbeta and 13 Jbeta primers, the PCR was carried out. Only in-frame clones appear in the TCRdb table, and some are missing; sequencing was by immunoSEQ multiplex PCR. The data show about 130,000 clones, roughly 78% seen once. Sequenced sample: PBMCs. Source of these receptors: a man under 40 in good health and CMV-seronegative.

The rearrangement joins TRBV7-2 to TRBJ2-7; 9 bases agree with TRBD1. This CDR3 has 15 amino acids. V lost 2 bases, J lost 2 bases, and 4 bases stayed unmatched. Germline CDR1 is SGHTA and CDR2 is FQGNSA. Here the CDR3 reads CASSLYGTGTYEQYF. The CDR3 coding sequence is TGTGCCAGCAGCTTATATGGGACAGGGACCTACGAGCAGTACTTC.

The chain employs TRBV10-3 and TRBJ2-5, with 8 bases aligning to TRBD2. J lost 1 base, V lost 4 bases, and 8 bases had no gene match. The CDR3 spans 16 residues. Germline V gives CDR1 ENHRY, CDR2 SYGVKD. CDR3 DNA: TGTGCCATCAGTGTCGGAACGGGGGGGCGCCAAGAGACCCAGTACTTC. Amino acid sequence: CAISVGTGGRQETQYF.

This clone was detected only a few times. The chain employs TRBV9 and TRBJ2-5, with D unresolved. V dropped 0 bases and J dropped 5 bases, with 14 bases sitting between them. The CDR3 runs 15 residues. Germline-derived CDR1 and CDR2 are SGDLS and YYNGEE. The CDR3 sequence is CASSVGLDARETQYF. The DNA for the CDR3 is TGTGCCAGCAGCGTAGGACTGGATGCCCGTGAGACCCAGTACTTC.

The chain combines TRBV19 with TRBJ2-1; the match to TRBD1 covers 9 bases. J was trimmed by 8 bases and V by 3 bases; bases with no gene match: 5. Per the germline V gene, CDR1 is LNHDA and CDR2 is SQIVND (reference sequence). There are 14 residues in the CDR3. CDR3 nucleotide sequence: TGTGCCAGTAGTATGGGGACAGGGTACGATGAGCAGTTCTTC. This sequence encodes CASSMGTGYDEQFF.

CDR3 DNA: TGTGCCAGCAGCTCTATCAATTCGGACAGGGGGGATGAAGCTTTCTTT. It is translated as CASSSINSDRGDEAFF. V gene TRBV5-4 combines with J gene TRBJ1-1; 10 bases line up with TRBD1. There are 16 residues in the CDR3. The J segment lost 7 bases and the V segment lost 3 bases, leaving 12 bases of the junction unmatched. Germline V CDR1 and CDR2: SGHNT, YYREEE (reference sequence).

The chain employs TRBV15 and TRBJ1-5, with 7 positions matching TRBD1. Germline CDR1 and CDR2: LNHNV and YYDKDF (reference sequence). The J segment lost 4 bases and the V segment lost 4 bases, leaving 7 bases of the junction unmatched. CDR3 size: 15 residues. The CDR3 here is CATSTPTGLNQPQHF. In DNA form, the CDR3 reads TGTGCCACCAGCACTCCGACAGGGCTTAATCAGCCCCAGCATTTT.

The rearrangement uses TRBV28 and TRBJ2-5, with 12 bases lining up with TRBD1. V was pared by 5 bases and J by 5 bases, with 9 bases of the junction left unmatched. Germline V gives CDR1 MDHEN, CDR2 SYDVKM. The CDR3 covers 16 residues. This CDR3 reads CASSPLGTGGGETQYF. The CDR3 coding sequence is TGTGCCAGCAGTCCCCTCGGGACAGGGGGCGGTGAGACCCAGTACTTC.

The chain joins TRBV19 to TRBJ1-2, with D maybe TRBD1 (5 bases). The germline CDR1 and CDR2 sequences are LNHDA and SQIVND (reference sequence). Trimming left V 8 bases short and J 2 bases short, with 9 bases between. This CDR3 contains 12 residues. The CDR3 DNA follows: TGTGCCAGTGGTAGACAGAACTATGGCTACACCTTC. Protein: CASGRQNYGYTF.

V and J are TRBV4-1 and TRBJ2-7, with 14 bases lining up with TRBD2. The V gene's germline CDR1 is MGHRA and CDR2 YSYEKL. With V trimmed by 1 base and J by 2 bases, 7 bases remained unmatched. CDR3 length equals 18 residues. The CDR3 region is CASSQVPGLAGVTYEQYF. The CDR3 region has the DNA TGCGCCAGCAGCCAAGTCCCGGGACTAGCGGGGGTAACCTACGAGCAGTACTTC.

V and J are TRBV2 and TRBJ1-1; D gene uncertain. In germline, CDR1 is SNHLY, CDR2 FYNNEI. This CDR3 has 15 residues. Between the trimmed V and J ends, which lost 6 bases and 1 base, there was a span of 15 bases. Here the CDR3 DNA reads TGTGCCAGCAGAGACTATCTGGTGGGGAACACTGAAGCTTTCTTT. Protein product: CASRDYLVGNTEAFF.

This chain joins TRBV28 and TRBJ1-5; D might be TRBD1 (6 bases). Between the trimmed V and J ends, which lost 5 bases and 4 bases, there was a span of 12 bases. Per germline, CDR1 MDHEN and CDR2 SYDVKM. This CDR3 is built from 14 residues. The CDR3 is CASSPQGKNQPQHF. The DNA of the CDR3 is TGTGCCAGCAGTCCACAGGGTAAGAATCAGCCCCAGCATTTT.

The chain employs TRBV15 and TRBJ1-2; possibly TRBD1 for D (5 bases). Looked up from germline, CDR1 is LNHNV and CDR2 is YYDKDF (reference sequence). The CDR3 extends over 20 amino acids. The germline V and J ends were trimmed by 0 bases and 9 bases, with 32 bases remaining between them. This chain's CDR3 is CATSRDHGGWGGQTAGSYTF. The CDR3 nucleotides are TGTGCCACCAGCAGAGATCATGGGGGGTGGGGTGGACAAACGGCCGGGAGCTACACCTTC.

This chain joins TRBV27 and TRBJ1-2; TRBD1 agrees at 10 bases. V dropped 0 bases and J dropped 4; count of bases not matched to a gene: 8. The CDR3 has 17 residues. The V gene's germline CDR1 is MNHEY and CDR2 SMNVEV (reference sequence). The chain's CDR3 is CASSLSETGGLVYGYTF. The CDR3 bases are TGTGCCAGCAGTTTATCCGAGACAGGGGGCTTAGTCTATGGCTACACCTTC.

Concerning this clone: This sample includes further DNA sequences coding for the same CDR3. The CDR3 bases are TGCGCCAGCAGCCAAGACCGGAGCAATCAGCCCCAGCATTTT. This sequence encodes CASSQDRSNQPQHF. The chain uses TRBV4-1 and TRBJ1-5; D gene unclear. This CDR3 is built from 14 residues. Per germline, CDR1 MGHRA and CDR2 YSYEKL. Trimming pared 0 bases from V and 1 base from J, leaving 4 bases between.

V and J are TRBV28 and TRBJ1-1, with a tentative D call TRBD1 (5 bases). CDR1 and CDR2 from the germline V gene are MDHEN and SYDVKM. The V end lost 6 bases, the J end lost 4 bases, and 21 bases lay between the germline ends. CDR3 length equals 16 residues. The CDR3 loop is CASRSPTAGRGTEAFF. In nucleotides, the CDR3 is TGTGCCAGCAGATCACCGACAGCTGGGAGGGGCACTGAAGCTTTCTTT.

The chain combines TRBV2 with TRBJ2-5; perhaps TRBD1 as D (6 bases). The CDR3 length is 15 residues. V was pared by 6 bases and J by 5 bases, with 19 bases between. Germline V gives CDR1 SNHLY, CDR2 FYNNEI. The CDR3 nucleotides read TGTGCCAGCAGGAGAGACAGGCTGGCTTCGGAGACCCAGTACTTC. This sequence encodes CASRRDRLASETQYF.

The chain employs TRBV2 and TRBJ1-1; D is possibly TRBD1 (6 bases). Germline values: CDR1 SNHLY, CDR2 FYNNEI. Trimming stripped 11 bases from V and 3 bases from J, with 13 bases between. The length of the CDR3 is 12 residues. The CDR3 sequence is CAVEPGDTEAFF. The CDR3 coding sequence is TGTGCCGTAGAACCAGGGGACACTGAAGCTTTCTTT.